These T cell receptor beta chains were read from a single sample in a study of T cells expressing NK-cell markers. TCRdb reprocessed the 5' RACE reads, with one entry per CDR3 protein and no DNA. Its listing shows 200,000 to 300,000 distinct CDR3 sequences. The sequenced sample consisted of blood T cells: a sorted CD56 or NKG2C T cell subset, CD4+ or CD8+ T cells, or bulk PBMC T cells (not recorded which). The receptor set was obtained from a woman aged 18 to 75 in good health. Both conserved end residues are part of each CDR3.

j_gene,v_gene,CDR3aa
TRBJ2-5,TRBV4-3,CASSQGHTEGETQYF
TRBJ2-7,TRBV7-9,CATRVISYEQYF
TRBJ1-4,TRBV11-2,CASSLWASSGWATNEKLFF
TRBJ1-5,TRBV7-2,CASSSTGVQPQHF
TRBJ2-2,TRBV28,CASSFPRTGELFF
TRBJ2-3,TRBV5-4,CASRLQGMSTDTQYF
TRBJ2-2,TRBV2,CASSGWAGALGGELFF
TRBJ2-1,TRBV6-2/TRBV6-3,CASSYGFQRESTHEQFF
TRBJ2-2,TRBV6-1,CASSRVSGTNTGELFF
TRBJ1-6,TRBV4-1,CASSQSGAAYNSPLHF
TRBJ2-1,TRBV25-1,CASSKDRATHNEQFF
TRBJ2-7,TRBV7-2,CASSTTGVDYEQYF
TRBJ1-2,TRBV6-1,CASRRTSSNYGYTF
TRBJ2-2,TRBV21-1,CASSKWRLNTGELFF
TRBJ2-4,TRBV6-1,CASSDRGKNIQYF
TRBJ2-1,TRBV7-9,CASIPHGTRGYNEQFF